This note documents a single T cell receptor (beta chain) sequence. Antigen specificity is unknown. Germline assignment: CDR1 LNHDA and CDR2 SQIVND (reference sequence). The CDR3 length is 13 residues. The V and J ends lost 0 bases and 12 bases respectively, with 14 bases between them. This entry is derived from a study of vaccination effects on CD4 cells after COVID-19. About the study: Wells containing 1.5 million to 2.5 million PBMC each were cultured with approximately 9.2 IU/ml IL-2 and approximately 10 ug/ml peptides. Study-level results: There was marked clonal contraction among infection- and vaccine-induced clones late after vaccination. Limitations: small convalescent group and missing early post-infection timepoints.

Investigators separated out CD4+ T cells once around nine days of culture had passed. Measured with immunoSEQ multiplex PCR; TCRdb has only the in-frame clones, and not every one. Of tens of thousands of clones listed, more than 65% were seen once; the top ten hold roughly 5.1%. The chain combines TRBV19 with TRBJ1-1; D is uncertain. The receptor's source is a human donor who received a COVID-19 vaccine. The specimen comprised CD4+ T cells from PBMCs cultured without peptide, sampled before COVID-19 vaccination. The chain's CDR3 is CASSIDLGTPPFF. The CDR3 DNA is TGTGCCAGTAGTATAGATCTTGGAACGCCGCCTTTCTTT. Variable domain in full (rest from reference TRBV19 and TRBJ1-1): DGGITQSPKYLFRKEGQNVTLSCEQNLNHDAMYWYRQDPGQGLRLIYYSQIVNDFQKGDIAEGYSVSREKKESFPLTVTSAQKNPTAFYLCASSIDLGTPPFFGQGTRLTVV.